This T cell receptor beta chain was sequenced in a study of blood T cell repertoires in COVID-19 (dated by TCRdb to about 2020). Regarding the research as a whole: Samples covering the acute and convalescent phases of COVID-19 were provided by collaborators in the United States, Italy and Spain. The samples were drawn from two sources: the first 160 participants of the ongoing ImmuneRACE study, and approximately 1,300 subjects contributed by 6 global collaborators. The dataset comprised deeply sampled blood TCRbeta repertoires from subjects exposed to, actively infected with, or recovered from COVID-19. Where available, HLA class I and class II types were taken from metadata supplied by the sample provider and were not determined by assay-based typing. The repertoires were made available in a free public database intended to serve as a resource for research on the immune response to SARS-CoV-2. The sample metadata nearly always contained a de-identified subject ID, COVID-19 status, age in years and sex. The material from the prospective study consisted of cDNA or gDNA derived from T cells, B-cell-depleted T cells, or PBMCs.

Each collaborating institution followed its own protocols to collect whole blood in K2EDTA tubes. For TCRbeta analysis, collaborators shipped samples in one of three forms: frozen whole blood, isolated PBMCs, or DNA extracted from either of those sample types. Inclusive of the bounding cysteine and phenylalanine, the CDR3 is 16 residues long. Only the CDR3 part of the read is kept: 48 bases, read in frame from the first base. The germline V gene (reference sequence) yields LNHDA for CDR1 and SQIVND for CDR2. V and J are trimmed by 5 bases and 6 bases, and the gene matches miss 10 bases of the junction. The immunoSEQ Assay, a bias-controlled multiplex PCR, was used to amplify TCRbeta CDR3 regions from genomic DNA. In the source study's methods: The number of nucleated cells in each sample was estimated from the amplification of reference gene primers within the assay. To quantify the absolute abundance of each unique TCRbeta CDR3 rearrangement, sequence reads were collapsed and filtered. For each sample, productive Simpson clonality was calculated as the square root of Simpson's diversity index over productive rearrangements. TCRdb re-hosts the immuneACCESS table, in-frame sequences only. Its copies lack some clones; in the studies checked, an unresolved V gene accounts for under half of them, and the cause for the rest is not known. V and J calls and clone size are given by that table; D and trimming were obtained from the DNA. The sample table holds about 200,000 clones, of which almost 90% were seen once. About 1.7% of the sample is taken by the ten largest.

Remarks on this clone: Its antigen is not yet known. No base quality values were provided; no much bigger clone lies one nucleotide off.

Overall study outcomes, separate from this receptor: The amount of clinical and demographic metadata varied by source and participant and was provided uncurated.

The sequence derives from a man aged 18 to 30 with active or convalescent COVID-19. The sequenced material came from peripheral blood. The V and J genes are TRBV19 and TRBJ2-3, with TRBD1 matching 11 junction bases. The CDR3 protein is CASSPRTGGAQDTQYF. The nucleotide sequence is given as TGTGCCAGTAGTCCGAGGACAGGGGGCGCCCAGGATACGCAGTATTTT.